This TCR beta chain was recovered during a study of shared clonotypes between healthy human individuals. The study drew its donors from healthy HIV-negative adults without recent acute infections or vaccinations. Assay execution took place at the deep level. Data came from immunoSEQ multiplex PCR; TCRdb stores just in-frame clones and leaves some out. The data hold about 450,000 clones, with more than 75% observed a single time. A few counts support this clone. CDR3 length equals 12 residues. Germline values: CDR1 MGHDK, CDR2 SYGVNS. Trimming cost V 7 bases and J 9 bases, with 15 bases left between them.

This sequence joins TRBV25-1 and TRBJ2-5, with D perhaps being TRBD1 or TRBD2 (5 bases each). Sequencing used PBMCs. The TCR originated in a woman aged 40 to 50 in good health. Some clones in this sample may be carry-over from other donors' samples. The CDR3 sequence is CASMGVSGAQYF. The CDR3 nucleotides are TGTGCCAGCATGGGGGTGTCTGGGGCCCAGTACTTC.